The entry that follows covers one TCR beta chain sequence. The antigen is not known. This sample was taken from a study of CD8 T cells in ankylosing spondylitis. Study-wide findings and caveats: Ankylosing spondylitis blood seemed to carry a telltale TCR beta motif made of fewer than ten highly homologous variants. There were earlier reports of some motif variants in reactive arthritis synovial fluid and blood.

J lost 10 bases, V lost 2 bases, and 10 bases had no gene match. Germline-derived CDR1 and CDR2 are MDHEN and SYDVKM. This CDR3 has 15 amino acids. Via MiXCR, TCRdb re-called the 5' RACE reads, giving one row per CDR3 protein. Of approximately 25,000 distinct CDR3 sequences listed, roughly 7.9% are singletons. Sequenced: blood. This TCR derives from a male donor with ankylosing spondylitis or in good health (not recorded which). This rearrangement joins TRBV28 to TRBJ2-1; TRBD2 aligns across 8 bases. The CDR3 protein is CASSLRVSGIIEQFF. DNA of the CDR3: TGTGCCAGCAGTTTACGGGTTAGCGGGATAATAGAGCAGTTCTTC.